These 29 T cell receptor beta chains were all obtained from the same sample, sequenced in a study of preoperative IRX-2 immunotherapy in early breast cancer. This sample's treatment: preoperative locoregional IRX-2 cytokine immunotherapy. The data were produced by immunoSEQ multiplex PCR, yet TCRdb's version contains in-frame clones alone and is incomplete. The sample includes tens of thousands of clones, roughly 74% of them seen just once. The sample here was lymph node tissue, taken before IRX-2 immunotherapy. The source is a human donor with breast cancer.

The chain couples TRBV11-3 to TRBJ2-5; a possible D gene is TRBD2 (5 bases). There are 14 residues in the CDR3. CDR1 is SGHNT and CDR2 is YENEEA in the germline V gene. V was cut by 5 bases and J by 0 bases, with 10 bases left in between. In nucleotides, the CDR3 is TGTGCCAGCAGCCCTACTAGGTACCAAGAGACCCAGTACTTC. Translation gives CASSPTRYQETQYF.

CDR3 DNA: TGTGCCAGCAGGCAGGGGGTAAACATTCAGTACTTC. It specifies CASRQGVNIQYF. The chain uses TRBV28 and TRBJ2-4; TRBD1 aligns across 7 bases. Per germline, CDR1 MDHEN and CDR2 SYDVKM. The CDR3 spans 12 residues. With V trimmed by 6 bases and J by 6 bases, 2 bases remained unmatched.

For the CDR3, the DNA is TGCGCCAGCAGCACGGGACAGGGGGCTTACAATGAGCAGTTCTTC. The encoded protein is CASSTGQGAYNEQFF. The chain recombines TRBV5-1 with TRBJ2-1, with TRBD1 matching over 12 bases. The trim removed 4 bases at V and 4 bases at J, leaving 3 bases unmatched. Germline V lookup: CDR1 SGHRS, CDR2 YFSETQ. The CDR3 spans 15 residues.

The CDR3 nucleotides are TGCAGCGTTGACCCCCTTGCTCTGACAGGGCCAGGTACTGAAGCTTTCTTT. Its translation: CSVDPLALTGPGTEAFF. The V and J genes are TRBV29-1 and TRBJ1-1, with 7 bases identical to TRBD1. CDR1 SQVTM and CDR2 ANQGSEA come from the germline V gene. This CDR3 is built from 17 residues. V dropped 3 bases and J dropped 5; count of bases not matched to a gene: 18.

This clone was detected a few times. The chain has TRBV6-8 and TRBJ2-1; D unclear. V lost 7 bases, J lost 5 bases, and 15 bases lay in between. This CDR3 region has 14 residues. CDR1 MNHGY and CDR2 SAAAGT come from the germline V gene. CDR3 DNA: TGTGCCAGCATTCCCGCCGGGCAGAACAATGAGCAGTTCTTC. Translating it yields CASIPAGQNNEQFF.

The genes are TRBV6-8 and TRBJ2-4; 13 bases line up with TRBD2. V lost 5 bases and J lost 9; bases outside the gene matches: 7. Looked up from germline, CDR1 is MNHGY and CDR2 is SAAAGT. CDR3 length: 15 amino acids. In DNA, the CDR3 is TGTGCCAGCAGTCCTACGGGACTAGCGGGAACCATTCAGTACTTC. This translates into CASSPTGLAGTIQYF.

The chain has TRBV30 and TRBJ2-1, with D possibly TRBD2 on 5 matching bases. The CDR3 has 17 amino acids. CDR1 is GTSNPN and CDR2 is SVGIG in the germline V gene (reference sequence). With 2 bases removed from V and 4 bases from J, the gap between germline ends came to 21 bases. The CDR3 is CAWSSGLGGAIYNEQFF. DNA of the CDR3: TGTGCCTGGAGTTCGGGGTTGGGTGGAGCTATATACAATGAGCAGTTCTTC.

The V call is TRBV7-2, the J call TRBJ2-5, with 8 positions matching TRBD2. Losses at the gene ends were 10 bases for V and 3 bases for J; bases not matched to a gene: 7. This CDR3 comprises 13 residues. Per germline, CDR1 SGHTA and CDR2 FQGNSA. CDR3 protein: CATWLGGEETQYF. In nucleotides, the CDR3 is TGTGCCACTTGGCTCGGGGGGGAAGAGACCCAGTACTTC.

The rearrangement joins TRBV14 to TRBJ2-3, with TRBD2 identical over 9 bases. The CDR3 is 14 residues long. Germline CDR1 and CDR2: SGHDN and FVKESK. With V trimmed by 9 bases and J by 4 bases, 8 bases remained unmatched. The CDR3 nucleotides read TGTGCCAGTTCTAGCGGGGTGGCGGCAGATACGCAGTATTTT. Protein sequence: CASSSGVAADTQYF.

The J gene is TRBJ1-1, the V gene TRBV6-8; D remains unclear. This CDR3 region has 12 residues. The V and J ends lost 4 bases and 10 bases respectively, with 13 bases between them. From germline, CDR1 is MNHGY and CDR2 SAAAGT. This chain's CDR3 is CASSSAARGAFF. Written as DNA, the CDR3 is TGTGCCAGCAGTTCCGCGGCCCGTGGAGCTTTCTTT.

The CDR3 DNA follows: TGTGCCAGTAGTGAAATACTACAGGGGGCTCTTGACTATGGCTACACCTTC. Translating gives CASSEILQGALDYGYTF. The chain links TRBV19 to TRBJ1-2, with 9 bases identical to TRBD1. The CDR3 has 17 amino acids. Germline CDR1 LNHDA, CDR2 SQIVND (reference sequence). V was pared by 5 bases and J by 3 bases, with 13 bases of the junction left unmatched.

The chain employs TRBV10-2 and TRBJ2-3, with 7 nucleotides matching TRBD2. V was pared by 0 bases and J by 2 bases, with 11 bases of the junction left unmatched. Germline CDR1 and CDR2: WSHSY and SAAADI. CDR3 size: 18 residues. For the CDR3, the DNA is TGCGCCAGCAGTGAGTCGTATCGAGCGGGGTATAACACAGATACGCAGTATTTT. This codes for CASSESYRAGYNTDTQYF.

This chain joins TRBV19 and TRBJ1-1; 7 positions match TRBD1. Germline V gives CDR1 LNHDA, CDR2 SQIVND (reference sequence). This CDR3 has 15 residues. Germline trimming cut 3 bases from V and 0 bases from J; bases unmatched to any gene: 4. CDR3 sequence: CASSMAGGVNTEAFF. CDR3 nucleotides: TGTGCCAGTAGTATGGCAGGGGGGGTGAACACTGAAGCTTTCTTT.

Concerning this clone: An end of the junction does not agree with germline; a read error may underlie this. The chain combines TRBV11-3 with TRBJ2-2; 7 bases are shared with TRBD1. This CDR3 is built from 14 residues. Germline lookup yields CDR1 SGHNT and CDR2 YENEEA. The CDR3 is CASSFDRDTGELFF. CDR3 in DNA: TGTGCTAGCAGCTTTGACAGGGACACCGGGGAGCTGTTTTTT.

CDR3 sequence: CASSVAVLQETQYF. The CDR3 bases are TGTGCCAGCAGCGTAGCGGTACTCCAAGAGACCCAGTACTTC. The gene calls are TRBV9 and TRBJ2-5; D not resolved. This CDR3 contains 14 residues. V lost 0 bases and J 1 base, leaving 7 bases between the germline ends. The germline gives CDR1 SGDLS, CDR2 YYNGEE.

This chain links TRBV6-8 with TRBJ2-7; possibly TRBD1 for D (7 bases). The CDR3 is 17 amino acids. V lost 6 bases and J lost 6, with 27 bases in between. Germline V gene sequence: CDR1 MNHGY, CDR2 SAAAGT. The CDR3 loop reads CASSPTGSRGAGSEQYF. The CDR3 coding sequence is TGTGCCAGCAGCCCGACAGGGAGTAGGGGGGCGGGGAGCGAGCAGTACTTC.

The V gene is TRBV6-8, the J gene TRBJ2-1, with 9 nucleotides matching TRBD2. The CDR3 runs 14 residues. V lost 6 bases, J lost 10 bases, and 10 bases stayed unmatched. CDR1 is MNHGY and CDR2 is SAAAGT in the germline V gene. The CDR3 nucleotides are TGTGCCAGCAGGGGGGGACTAGCTTTATCCGAGCAGTTCTTC. Its translation is CASRGGLALSEQFF.

The chain links TRBV5-1 to TRBJ1-1, with a weak D call TRBD1 (5 bases). V was trimmed by 0 bases and J by 0 bases, leaving 9 bases between them. The length of the CDR3 is 15 residues. CDR1 SGHRS and CDR2 YFSETQ come from the germline V gene. The CDR3 nucleotides are TGCGCCAGCAGCTTGGTCGGGACGTTGAACACTGAAGCTTTCTTT. Translating it yields CASSLVGTLNTEAFF.

The chain is built from TRBV1 and TRBJ2-2; the table's D call, TRBD1, has no DNA check behind it. TRBV1 is a pseudogene. There are 17 residues in the CDR3. CDR3 residues: CASSQDRTGYLTGELFF. The DNA for the CDR3 is TGCGCCAGCAGCCAAGACCGGACAGGGTATCTTACCGGGGAGCTGTTTTTT.

This chain joins TRBV11-3 and TRBJ1-4, with D hard to call. The V gene lost 3 bases and the J gene lost 4 bases, with 9 bases spanning the gap. Germline CDR1 reads SGHNT; CDR2 reads YENEEA. The CDR3 spans 14 residues. The CDR3 reads CASSFAASNEKLFF. CDR3 sequence (DNA): TGTGCCAGCAGCTTTGCAGCGAGTAATGAAAAACTGTTTTTT.

A few counts support this clone. The germline gene is not matched at one end of the junction; a read error may be the cause. This sequence joins TRBV6-8 and TRBJ1-3; D not certain. This CDR3 has 15 amino acids. Germline V gene sequence: CDR1 MNHGY, CDR2 SAAAGT. The CDR3 DNA sequence: TGTGCCATCAGTGGTGGAGGACTCTCTGGAAACACCATATATTTT. Its protein product is CAISGGGLSGNTIYF.

This clone was detected a few times. V usage is TRBV6-8 and J usage is TRBJ2-1, with TRBD1 as a possible D gene (7 bases). The CDR3 loop spans 15 amino acids. Trimming pared 5 bases from V and 8 bases from J, leaving 19 bases between. Germline CDR1 and CDR2: MNHGY and SAAAGT. CDR3 DNA sequence: TGTGCCAGCAGTGAGGAGGGCAGGACAGGCGATGAGCAGTTCTTC. Amino acid sequence: CASSEEGRTGDEQFF.

V gene TRBV5-1 combines with J gene TRBJ2-7; 7 positions match TRBD1. The V segment lost 0 bases and the J segment 0 bases; nucleotides outside the gene matches: 6. From germline, CDR1 is SGHRS and CDR2 YFSETQ. The CDR3 loop spans 16 amino acids. In DNA form, the CDR3 reads TGCGCCAGCAGCTTGGGGCTCGGGACAGTCTCCTACGAGCAGTACTTC. Amino acid sequence: CASSLGLGTVSYEQYF.

V and J are TRBV11-3 and TRBJ2-4, with 10 nucleotides matching TRBD1. From germline, CDR1 is SGHNT and CDR2 YENEEA. Trimming took 1 base from V and 7 from J; bases not matched to a gene: 4. The CDR3 is 15 residues long. The CDR3 is CASSLGGQGGNIQYF. The CDR3 DNA follows: TGTGCCAGCAGCTTAGGAGGACAGGGGGGGAACATTCAGTACTTC.

This clone was seen only a few times. This chain connects TRBV11-3 to TRBJ1-2, with D perhaps TRBD1 (5 bases). The CDR3 covers 16 residues. Trimming stripped 2 bases from V and 0 bases from J, with 13 bases between. Germline lookup yields CDR1 SGHNT and CDR2 YENEEA. CDR3 sequence (DNA): TGTGCCAGCAGCTTATTAACTGGGGGATCTAACTATGGCTACACCTTC. It translates to CASSLLTGGSNYGYTF.

In this sample, this clone is medium-sized (0.01 to 0.1%). The chain employs TRBV11-3 and TRBJ2-7; D remains unclear. This CDR3 comprises 15 residues. V dropped 5 bases and J dropped 5 bases, with 19 bases sitting between them. From germline, CDR1 is SGHNT and CDR2 YENEEA. CDR3 coding DNA: TGTGCCAGCAGCCCCCTCGGAAAGCCCATGGACGAGCAGTACTTC. Translating it yields CASSPLGKPMDEQYF.

V and J are TRBV28 and TRBJ1-1; 7 nucleotides align to TRBD1. The V segment lost 8 bases and the J segment 3 bases; nucleotides outside the gene matches: 6. Germline CDR1 reads MDHEN; CDR2 reads SYDVKM. The CDR3 is made up of 13 amino acids. The CDR3 loop reads CASGRDSYTEAFF. The DNA for the CDR3 is TGTGCCAGCGGTAGGGACAGTTACACTGAAGCTTTCTTT. Together with reference TRBV28 and TRBJ1-1, the CDR3 gives the full variable domain: DVKVTQSSRYLVKRTGEKVFLECVQDMDHENMFWYRQDPGLGLRLIYFSYDVKMKEKGDIPEGYSVSREKKERFSLILESASTNQTSMYLCASGRDSYTEAFFGQGTRLTVV.

This sequence joins TRBV6-8 and TRBJ1-5; 8 bases are shared with TRBD1. V gave up 6 bases and J gave up 6 bases; unmatched junction bases: 4. Germline values: CDR1 MNHGY, CDR2 SAAAGT. The CDR3 runs 13 residues. The CDR3 protein is CASRQGAGQPQHF. The CDR3 coding sequence is TGTGCCAGCAGGCAGGGGGCAGGTCAGCCCCAGCATTTT.

V and J are TRBV6-8 and TRBJ1-3; D is perhaps TRBD1 (5 bases). Germline CDR1 is MNHGY and CDR2 is SAAAGT. The CDR3 spans 16 residues. The V end lost 6 bases, the J end lost 0 bases, and 15 bases lay between the germline ends. In DNA form, the CDR3 reads TGTGCCAGCAGATCCGACAGCCTACACTCTGGAAACACCATATATTTT. Amino acids: CASRSDSLHSGNTIYF.